The source of this T cell receptor beta chain is a study of blood T cell repertoires in COVID-19. Study background: Whether acute or convalescent, the COVID-19 samples came from the United States, Italy and Spain.

Between the trimmed V and J ends, which lost 6 bases and 8 bases, there was a span of 22 bases. CDR3 size: 15 residues. CDR1 is LNHDA and CDR2 is SQIVND in the germline V gene (reference sequence). Clones were read by immunoSEQ multiplex PCR, and TCRdb kept only the in-frame ones, dropping some. This table holds about 93,000 clones, roughly nine tenths found once. The chain combines TRBV19 with TRBJ1-2; TRBD1 might be the D (5 bases). Material for sequencing was peripheral blood. The sequence came from a middle-aged man with acute or convalescent COVID-19. The CDR3 DNA sequence: TGTGCCAGTAGAAGGGGTTCCAGGCCCTCAGGGGGCTACACCTTC. Translated: CASRRGSRPSGGYTF.